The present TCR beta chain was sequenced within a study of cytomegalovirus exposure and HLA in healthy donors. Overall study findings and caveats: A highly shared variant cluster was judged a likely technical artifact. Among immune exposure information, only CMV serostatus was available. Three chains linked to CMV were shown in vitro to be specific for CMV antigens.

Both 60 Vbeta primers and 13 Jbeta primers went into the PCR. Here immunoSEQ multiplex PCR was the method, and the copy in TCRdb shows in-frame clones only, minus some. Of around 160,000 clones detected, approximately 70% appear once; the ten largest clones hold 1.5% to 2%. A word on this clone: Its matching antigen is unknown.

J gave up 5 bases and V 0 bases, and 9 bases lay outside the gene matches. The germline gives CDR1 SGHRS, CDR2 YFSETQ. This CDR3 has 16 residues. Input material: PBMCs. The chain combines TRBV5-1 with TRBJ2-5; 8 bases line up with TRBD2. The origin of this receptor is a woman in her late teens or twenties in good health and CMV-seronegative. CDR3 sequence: CASSLAVARGGETQYF. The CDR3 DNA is TGCGCCAGCAGCTTGGCCGTGGCCCGGGGGGGGGAGACCCAGTACTTC.